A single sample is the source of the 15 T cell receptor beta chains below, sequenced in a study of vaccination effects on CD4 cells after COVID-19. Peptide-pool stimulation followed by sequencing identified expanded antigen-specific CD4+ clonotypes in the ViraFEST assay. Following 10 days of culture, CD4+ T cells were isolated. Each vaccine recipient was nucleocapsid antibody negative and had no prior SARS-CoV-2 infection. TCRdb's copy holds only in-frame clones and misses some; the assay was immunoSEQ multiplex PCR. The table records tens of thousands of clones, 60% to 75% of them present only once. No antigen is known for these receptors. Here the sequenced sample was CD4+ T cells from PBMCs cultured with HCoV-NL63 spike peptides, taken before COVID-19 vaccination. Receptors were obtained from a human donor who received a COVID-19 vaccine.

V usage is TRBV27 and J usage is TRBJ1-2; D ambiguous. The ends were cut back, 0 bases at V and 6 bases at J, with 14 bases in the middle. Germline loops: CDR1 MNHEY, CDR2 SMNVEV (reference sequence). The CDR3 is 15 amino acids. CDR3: CASSLSGWGANGYTF. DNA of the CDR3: TGTGCCAGCAGTTTATCAGGATGGGGAGCCAATGGCTACACCTTC.

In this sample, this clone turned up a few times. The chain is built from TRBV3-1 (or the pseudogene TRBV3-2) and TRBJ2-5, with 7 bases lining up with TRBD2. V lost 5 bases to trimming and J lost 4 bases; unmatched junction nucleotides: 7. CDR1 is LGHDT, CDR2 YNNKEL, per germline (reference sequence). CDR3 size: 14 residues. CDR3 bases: TGTGCCAGCAGCTCCCGGGAGGACCTAGAGACCCAGTACTTC. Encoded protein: CASSSREDLETQYF.

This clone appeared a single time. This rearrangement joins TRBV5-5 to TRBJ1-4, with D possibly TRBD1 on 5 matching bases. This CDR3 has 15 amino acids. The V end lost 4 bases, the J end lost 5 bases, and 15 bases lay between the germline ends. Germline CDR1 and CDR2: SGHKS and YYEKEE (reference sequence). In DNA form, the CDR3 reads TGTGCCAGCAGCGCGAGGGAGGGGTCCAATGAAAAACTGTTTTTT. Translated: CASSAREGSNEKLFF.

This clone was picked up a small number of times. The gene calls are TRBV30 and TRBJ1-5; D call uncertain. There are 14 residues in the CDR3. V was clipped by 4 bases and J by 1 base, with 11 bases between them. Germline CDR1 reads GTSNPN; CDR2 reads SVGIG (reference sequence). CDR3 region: CAWTGGRSNQPQHF. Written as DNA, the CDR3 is TGTGCCTGGACCGGCGGAAGGAGCAATCAGCCCCAGCATTTT. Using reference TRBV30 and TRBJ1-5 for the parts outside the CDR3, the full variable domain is SQTIHQWPATLVQPVGSPLSLECTVEGTSNPNLYWYRQAAGRGLQLLFYSVGIGQISSEVPQNLSASRPQDRQFILSSKKLLLSDSGFYLCAWTGGRSNQPQHFGDGTRLSIL.

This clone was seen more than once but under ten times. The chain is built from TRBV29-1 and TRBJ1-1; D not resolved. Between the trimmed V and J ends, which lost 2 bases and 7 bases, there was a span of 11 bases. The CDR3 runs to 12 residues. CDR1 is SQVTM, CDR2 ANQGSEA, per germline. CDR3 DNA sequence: TGCAGCGTTGAACATGGTGGGGATGAAGCTTTCTTT. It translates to CSVEHGGDEAFF.

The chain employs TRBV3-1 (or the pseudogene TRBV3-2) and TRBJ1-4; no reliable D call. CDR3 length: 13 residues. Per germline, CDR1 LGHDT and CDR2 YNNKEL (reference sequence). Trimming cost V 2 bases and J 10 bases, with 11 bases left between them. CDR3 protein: CASSQMGSGKLFF. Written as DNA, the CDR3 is TGTGCCAGCAGCCAAATGGGGTCCGGAAAACTGTTTTTT.

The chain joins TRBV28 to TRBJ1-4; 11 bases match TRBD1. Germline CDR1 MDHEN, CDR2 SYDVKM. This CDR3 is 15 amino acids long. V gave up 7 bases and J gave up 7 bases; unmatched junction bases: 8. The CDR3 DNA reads TGTGCCAGCACTTTGGGGACAGGGGGAGTTGAAAAACTGTTTTTT. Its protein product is CASTLGTGGVEKLFF.

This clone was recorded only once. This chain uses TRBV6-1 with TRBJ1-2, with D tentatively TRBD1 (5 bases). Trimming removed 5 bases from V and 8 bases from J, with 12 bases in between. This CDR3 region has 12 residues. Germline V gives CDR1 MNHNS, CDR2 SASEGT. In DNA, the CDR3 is TGTGCCAGCAGTTTCCTTGGGGGGGGCTACACCTTC. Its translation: CASSFLGGGYTF.

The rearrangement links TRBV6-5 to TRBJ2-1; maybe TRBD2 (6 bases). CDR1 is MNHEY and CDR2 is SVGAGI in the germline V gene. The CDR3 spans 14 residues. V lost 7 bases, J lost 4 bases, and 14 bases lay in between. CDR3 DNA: TGTGCCAGCAACGCCGGGACTTCTTACAATGAGCAGTTCTTC. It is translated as CASNAGTSYNEQFF.

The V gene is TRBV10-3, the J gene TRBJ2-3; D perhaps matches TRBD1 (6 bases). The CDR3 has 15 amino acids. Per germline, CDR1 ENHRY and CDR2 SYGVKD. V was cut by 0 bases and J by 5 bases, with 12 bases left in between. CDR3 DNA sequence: TGTGCCATCAGTGAGTCGGTACAGGGTCGAGATACGCAGTATTTT. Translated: CAISESVQGRDTQYF.

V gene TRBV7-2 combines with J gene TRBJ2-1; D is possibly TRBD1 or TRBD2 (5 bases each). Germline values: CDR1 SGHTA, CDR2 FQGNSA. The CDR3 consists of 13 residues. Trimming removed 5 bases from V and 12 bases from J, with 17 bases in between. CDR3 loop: CASSLLGDLVQFF. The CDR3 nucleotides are TGTGCCAGCAGCCTCTTGGGGGATTTGGTGCAGTTCTTC.

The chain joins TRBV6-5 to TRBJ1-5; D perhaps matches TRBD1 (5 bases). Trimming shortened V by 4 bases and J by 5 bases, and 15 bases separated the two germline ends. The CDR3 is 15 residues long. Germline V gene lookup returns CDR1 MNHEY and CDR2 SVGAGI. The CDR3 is CASSSQGGWDQPQHF. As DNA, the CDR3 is TGTGCCAGCAGTTCCCAGGGAGGTTGGGATCAGCCCCAGCATTTT.

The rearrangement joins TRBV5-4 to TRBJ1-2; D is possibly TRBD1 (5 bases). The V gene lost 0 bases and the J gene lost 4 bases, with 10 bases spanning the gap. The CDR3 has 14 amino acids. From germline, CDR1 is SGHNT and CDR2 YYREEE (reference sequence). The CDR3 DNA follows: TGTGCCAGCAGCTTGGGGCAGACAGCCTATGGCTACACCTTC. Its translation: CASSLGQTAYGYTF.

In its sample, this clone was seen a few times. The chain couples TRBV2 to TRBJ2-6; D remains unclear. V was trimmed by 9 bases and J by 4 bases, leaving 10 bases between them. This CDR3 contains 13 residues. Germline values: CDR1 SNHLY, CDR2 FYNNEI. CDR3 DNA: TGTGCCAGAGCCCGAAGCGGGGCCAACGTCCTGACTTTC. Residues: CARARSGANVLTF.

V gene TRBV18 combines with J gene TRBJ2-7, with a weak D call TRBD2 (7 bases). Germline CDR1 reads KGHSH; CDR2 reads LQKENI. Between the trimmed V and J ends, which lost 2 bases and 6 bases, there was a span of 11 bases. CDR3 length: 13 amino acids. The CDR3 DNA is TGTGCCAGCTCACCAAACAGGGAGGGCGAGCAGTACGTC. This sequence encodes CASSPNREGEQYV.